Shown below are 26 T cell receptor beta chains from a single sample sequenced in a study of blood T cell repertoires in COVID-19 (dated by TCRdb to between 2020 and 2021). Libraries came from the immunoSEQ multiplex PCR assay. TCRdb carries this immuneACCESS record with in-frame sequences only. Its versions omit some clonotypes, under half of them owing to an unresolved V gene in the studies checked, with the rest unexplained. The sample profile shows some 66,000 clones; around 93% of them were found once. Around 6.7% of the sample rests with the top ten. Sequenced sample: peripheral blood. Receptor source: a human donor in a cohort sampled during active COVID-19.

This chain connects TRBV7-2 to TRBJ2-3; 8 nucleotides agree with TRBD1. CDR1 and CDR2 from the germline V gene are SGHTA and FQGNSA. J gave up 3 bases and V 5 bases, and 10 bases lay outside the gene matches. This CDR3 is built from 16 residues. For the CDR3, the DNA is TGTGCCAGCAGCATCAAAACAGGGGGGCCGACAGATACGCAGTATTTT. Protein: CASSIKTGGPTDTQYF.

The V gene is TRBV2, the J gene TRBJ2-3, with 12 bases that match TRBD2. From germline, CDR1 is SNHLY and CDR2 FYNNEI. The ends lost 4 bases at V and 0 bases at J; junction bases unmatched: 5. The CDR3 runs 17 residues. CDR3 region: CASSASGGASSTDTQYF. CDR3 nucleotide sequence: TGTGCCAGCAGTGCTAGCGGGGGGGCCTCTAGCACAGATACGCAGTATTTT.

V and J are TRBV3-1 (or the pseudogene TRBV3-2) and TRBJ1-1; 8 positions match TRBD1. Trimming cost V 1 base and J 6 bases; bases outside gene matches: 10. The germline gives CDR1 LGHDT, CDR2 YNNKEL (reference sequence). The CDR3 runs 16 residues. The CDR3 sequence: CASSQVGTGRGSEAFF. The CDR3 DNA follows: TGTGCCAGCAGCCAAGTCGGGACAGGACGGGGGTCTGAAGCTTTCTTT.

The V call is TRBV28, the J call TRBJ1-5; 7 nucleotides line up with TRBD1. Germline V gene sequence: CDR1 MDHEN, CDR2 SYDVKM. J lost 6 bases, V lost 7 bases, and 9 bases had no gene match. The CDR3 extends over 14 amino acids. CDR3 sequence: CASMTGTVTQPQHF. The CDR3 region has the DNA TGTGCCAGCATGACAGGGACGGTAACTCAGCCCCAGCATTTT.

This chain links TRBV6-6 with TRBJ2-6; maybe TRBD2 (5 bases). CDR3 length: 15 amino acids. Germline V gene data show CDR1 as MNHNY and CDR2 as SVGAGI (reference sequence). With 4 bases removed from V and 4 bases from J, the gap between germline ends came to 11 bases. CDR3 bases: TGTGCCAGCAGTTCGGACTCGGGGGGGGCCAACGTCCTGACTTTC. It specifies CASSSDSGGANVLTF.

This rearrangement joins TRBV5-1 to TRBJ1-1; no clear D gene. CDR1 SGHRS and CDR2 YFSETQ come from the germline V gene. V lost 3 bases, J lost 6 bases, and 15 bases lay in between. CDR3 length: 14 amino acids. The CDR3 DNA reads TGCGCCAGCAGCTCCGAATACGGGGAGGCTGAAGCTTTCTTT. Its protein is CASSSEYGEAEAFF. The entire variable domain, with the rest obtained from reference TRBV5-1 and TRBJ1-1, is as follows: KAGVTQTPRYLIKTRGQQVTLSCSPISGHRSVSWYQQTPGQGLQFLFEYFSETQRNKGNFPGRFSGRQFSNSRSEMNVSTLELGDSALYLCASSSEYGEAEAFFGQGTRLTVV.

The V and J genes are TRBV5-1 and TRBJ2-7; 7 nucleotides match TRBD1. V dropped 3 bases and J dropped 2; count of bases not matched to a gene: 5. The CDR3 loop spans 14 amino acids. CDR1 and CDR2 (germline): SGHRS, YFSETQ. CDR3 region: CASSWGTAAYEQYF. CDR3 nucleotide sequence: TGCGCCAGCAGCTGGGGGACAGCCGCCTACGAGCAGTACTTC.

The V and J genes are TRBV7-3 and TRBJ2-1; TRBD1 agrees at 10 bases. Germline trimming cut 4 bases from V and 0 bases from J; bases unmatched to any gene: 12. The germline V gene encodes CDR1 SGHTA and CDR2 FQGTGA. CDR3 length equals 19 residues. The CDR3 region is CASSSRPGTGVSSYNEQFF. Written as DNA, the CDR3 is TGTGCCAGCAGCTCGCGCCCGGGGACAGGGGTTAGCTCCTACAATGAGCAGTTCTTC.

The CDR3: CASSPPLQGWTGELFF. Here the CDR3 DNA reads TGTGCCAGTAGCCCCCCCCTCCAGGGGTGGACCGGGGAGCTGTTTTTT. The V gene is TRBV19, the J gene TRBJ2-2; tentative D call: TRBD1 (6 bases). With 6 bases removed from V and 5 bases from J, the gap between germline ends came to 19 bases. The CDR3 runs 16 residues. The germline V gene has CDR1 LNHDA and CDR2 SQIVND (reference sequence).

The chain couples TRBV4-3 to TRBJ2-1; 8 nucleotides line up with TRBD1. After removal of 2 bases from V and 7 bases from J, the junction contained 1 base not matched to a gene. Germline V gene lookup returns CDR1 LGHNA and CDR2 YSLEER. The length of the CDR3 is 13 residues. CDR3 in amino acids: CASSQRTGNEQFF. The DNA for the CDR3 is TGCGCCAGCAGCCAACGGACAGGGAATGAGCAGTTCTTC.

V usage is TRBV19 and J usage is TRBJ2-6; D perhaps matches TRBD1 (5 bases). Germline V lookup: CDR1 LNHDA, CDR2 SQIVND (reference sequence). The CDR3 covers 17 residues. Trimming left V 7 bases short and J 0 bases short, with 16 bases between. CDR3 bases: TGTGCCAGTACGAACCGAAGGGGTGTCTCTGGGGCCAACGTCCTGACTTTC. It is translated as CASTNRRGVSGANVLTF. Full variable domain (missing parts from reference TRBV19 and TRBJ2-6): DGGITQSPKYLFRKEGQNVTLSCEQNLNHDAMYWYRQDPGQGLRLIYYSQIVNDFQKGDIAEGYSVSREKKESFPLTVTSAQKNPTAFYLCASTNRRGVSGANVLTFGAGSRLTVL.

This clone was observed a single time. The rearrangement joins TRBV6-5 to TRBJ1-2; maybe TRBD1 (5 bases). This CDR3 is 14 amino acids long. V lost 5 bases and J 2 bases, leaving 12 bases between the germline ends. Looked up from germline, CDR1 is MNHEY and CDR2 is SVGAGI. This chain's CDR3 is CASSLSTVNYGYTF. CDR3 sequence (DNA): TGTGCCAGCAGTCTATCGACAGTGAACTATGGCTACACCTTC.

The chain uses TRBV28 and TRBJ1-2; tentatively, D is TRBD1 (5 bases). This CDR3 is 14 amino acids long. Germline-derived CDR1 and CDR2 are MDHEN and SYDVKM. V lost 5 bases, J lost 3 bases, and 13 bases lay in between. The CDR3 sequence: CASSPGGLDYGYTF. Here the CDR3 DNA reads TGTGCCAGCAGTCCCGGGGGTCTCGACTATGGCTACACCTTC.

This chain joins TRBV30 and TRBJ1-5; 7 nucleotides agree with TRBD1. Germline-derived CDR1 and CDR2 are GTSNPN and SVGIG (reference sequence). Trimming cost V 2 bases and J 5 bases; bases outside gene matches: 9. The CDR3 runs to 15 residues. The CDR3 nucleotides read TGTGCCTGGAGTTCCGGCCAGGGGGAATATCAGCCCCAGCATTTT. Translation: CAWSSGQGEYQPQHF. The complete variable domain, with remaining parts taken from reference TRBV30 and TRBJ1-5, reads SQTIHQWPATLVQPVGSPLSLECTVEGTSNPNLYWYRQAAGRGLQLLFYSVGIGQISSEVPQNLSASRPQDRQFILSSKKLLLSDSGFYLCAWSSGQGEYQPQHFGDGTRLSIL.

The chain employs TRBV11-2 and TRBJ2-1, with 12 bases matching TRBD2. The germline CDR1 and CDR2 sequences are SGHAT and FQNNGV. This CDR3 spans 13 amino acids. V shed 8 bases and J 10 bases; nucleotides not matched to a gene: 6. The DNA for the CDR3 is TGTGCCAGCCGGACTAGCGGGACGCGGGAGCAGTTCTTC. It yields the protein CASRTSGTREQFF.

The chain couples TRBV9 to TRBJ1-2; D may be TRBD1 (5 bases). Trimming took 3 bases from V and 3 from J, leaving 9 bases between them. The CDR3 length is 13 residues. Germline V gene sequence: CDR1 SGDLS, CDR2 YYNGEE. The CDR3 region has the DNA TGTGCCAGCAGCGGACAGAGACACTATGGCTACACCTTC. Protein product: CASSGQRHYGYTF.

The rearrangement joins TRBV9 to TRBJ2-6, with TRBD1 matching 7 bases. Germline V gives CDR1 SGDLS, CDR2 YYNGEE. Trimming cost V 3 bases and J 3 bases; bases outside gene matches: 6. The CDR3 runs to 16 residues. The CDR3 nucleotides are TGTGCCAGCAGCGGTAAAGGGGGCGTTGGGGCCAACGTCCTGACTTTC. Translation gives CASSGKGGVGANVLTF. The whole variable domain, filled in from reference TRBV9 and TRBJ2-6, reads DSGVTQTPKHLITATGQRVTLRCSPRSGDLSVYWYQQSLDQGLQFLIQYYNGEERAKGNILERFSAQQFPDLHSELNLSSLELGDSALYFCASSGKGGVGANVLTFGAGSRLTVL.

The J gene is TRBJ2-5, the V gene TRBV4-1; a possible D gene is TRBD2 (6 bases). Germline V lookup: CDR1 MGHRA, CDR2 YSYEKL. The CDR3 is 15 residues long. Trimming cost V 4 bases and J 1 base, with 13 bases left between them. Written as DNA, the CDR3 is TGCGCCAGCAGCCCGATCGGGAGAGCCCAAGAGACCCAGTACTTC. Translating gives CASSPIGRAQETQYF.

This chain joins TRBV28 and TRBJ1-2; no clear D. V was trimmed by 6 bases and J by 7 bases, leaving 6 bases between them. Germline V gene sequence: CDR1 MDHEN, CDR2 SYDVKM. There are 10 residues in the CDR3. CDR3 DNA: TGTGCCAGCAGGGGCACTGGCTACACCTTC. Translating gives CASRGTGYTF.

This chain links TRBV13 with TRBJ2-3; 11 bases fit TRBD2. J was trimmed by 0 bases and V by 3 bases; bases with no gene match: 2. The CDR3 consists of 16 residues. Germline V gene data show CDR1 as PRHDT and CDR2 as FYEKMQ (reference sequence). As DNA, the CDR3 is TGTGCCAGCAGCTTCCGGACTAGCGGGAGCACAGATACGCAGTATTTT. As protein: CASSFRTSGSTDTQYF.

The rearrangement links TRBV6-1 to TRBJ2-2, with D maybe TRBD1 (5 bases). Looked up from germline, CDR1 is MNHNS and CDR2 is SASEGT. CDR3 length equals 16 residues. Trimming left V 2 bases short and J 4 bases short, with 14 bases between. Written as DNA, the CDR3 is TGTGCCAGCAGTGAACTTTTCGGGCAGGGCACCGGGGAGCTGTTTTTT. Translation: CASSELFGQGTGELFF.

V is TRBV10-3 and J is TRBJ2-1; 9 bases are a match to TRBD2. Germline V gene sequence: CDR1 ENHRY, CDR2 SYGVKD. J lost 5 bases, V lost 8 bases, and 4 bases had no gene match. This CDR3 spans 13 amino acids. DNA for the CDR3: TGTGCCATCCAGCGGGGGGTCAACAATGAGCAGTTCTTC. Protein sequence: CAIQRGVNNEQFF.

The V call is TRBV3-1 (or the pseudogene TRBV3-2), the J call TRBJ2-7; 11 bases map to TRBD2. The CDR3 sequence is 14 residues long. Germline V CDR1 and CDR2: LGHDT, YNNKEL (reference sequence). The V gene end was trimmed by 4 bases and the J gene end by 5 bases; junction bases not matched to a gene: 4. CDR3 in DNA: TGTGCCAGCAGCCTCCCGGGACTAGCGGACGAGCAGTACTTC. This sequence encodes CASSLPGLADEQYF.

The chain links TRBV28 to TRBJ2-7; weak D call: TRBD1 (5 bases). The CDR3 spans 16 residues. CDR1 and CDR2 from the germline V gene are MDHEN and SYDVKM. The V and J ends lost 4 bases and 2 bases respectively, with 18 bases between them. CDR3 bases: TGTGCCAGCAGTTCGAACACAGGTACCACTGCCTACGAGCAGTACTTC. It codes for CASSSNTGTTAYEQYF.

This chain uses TRBV5-1 with TRBJ1-4, with D maybe TRBD1 (5 bases). CDR3 size: 16 residues. In germline, CDR1 is SGHRS, CDR2 YFSETQ. Trimming pared 0 bases from V and 2 bases from J, leaving 11 bases between. The CDR3: CASSLGGSMTNEKLFF. CDR3 nucleotide sequence: TGCGCCAGCAGCTTGGGGGGCAGCATGACTAATGAAAAACTGTTTTTT.

The rearrangement links TRBV7-8 to TRBJ2-7, with 7 bases fitting TRBD1. The CDR3 has 15 amino acids. The germline CDR1 and CDR2 sequences are SGHVS and FQNEAQ. The ends lost 1 base at V and 6 bases at J; junction bases unmatched: 9. As DNA, the CDR3 is TGTGCCAGCAGCTTAGGGGACAGAGATCTTGCCGAGCAGTACTTC. This encodes CASSLGDRDLAEQYF. Complete variable domain (other parts from reference TRBV7-8 and TRBJ2-7): GAGVSQSPRYKVAKRGQDVALRCDPISGHVSLFWYQQALGQGPEFLTYFQNEAQLDKSGLPSDRFFAERPEGSVSTLKIQRTQQEDSAVYLCASSLGDRDLAEQYFGPGTRLTVT.